One T cell receptor (beta chain) is described in this entry. Time point noted: blood 2 weeks post-SBRT. The treatment: 15 Gy SBRT to primary tumor, nephrectomy 4 weeks later. These data are taken from a study of radiation and T cells in renal cell carcinoma. Germline V lookup: CDR1 PRHDT, CDR2 FYEKMQ (reference sequence). CDR3 size: 16 residues. Between the trimmed V and J ends, which lost 2 bases and 8 bases, there was a span of 18 bases. This table comes from immunoSEQ multiplex PCR, and its TCRdb copy is limited to in-frame clones, with some not included. The sample includes about 130,000 clones, more than 75% of them seen just once.

The clonotype comes from a woman between 70 and 85 years old with renal cell carcinoma. The rearrangement links TRBV13 to TRBJ1-4; D perhaps matches TRBD1 (5 bases). The starting material was blood, obtained from a patient whose treatment included radiotherapy and nephrectomy. The CDR3, as DNA: TGTGCCAGCAGCTTAACGGGGCGGGTTATCGGGGAAAAACTGTTTTTT. Translated, it gives CASSLTGRVIGEKLFF.